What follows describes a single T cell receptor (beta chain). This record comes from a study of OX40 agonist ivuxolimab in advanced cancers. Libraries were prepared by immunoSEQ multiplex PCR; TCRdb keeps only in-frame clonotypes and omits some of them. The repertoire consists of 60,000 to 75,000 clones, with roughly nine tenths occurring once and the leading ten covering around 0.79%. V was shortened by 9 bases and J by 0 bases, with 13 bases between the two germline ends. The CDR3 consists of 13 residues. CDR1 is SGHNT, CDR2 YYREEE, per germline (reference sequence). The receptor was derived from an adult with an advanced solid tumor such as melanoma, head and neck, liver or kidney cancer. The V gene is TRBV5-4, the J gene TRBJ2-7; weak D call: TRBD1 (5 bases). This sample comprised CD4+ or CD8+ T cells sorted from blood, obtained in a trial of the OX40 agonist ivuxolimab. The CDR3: CATSRDFSYEQYF. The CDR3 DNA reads TGTGCCACCTCCAGGGATTTCTCCTACGAGCAGTACTTC.